Following are 30 T cell receptor beta chains from one sample sequenced in a study of blood T cell repertoires in COVID-19. Assay: immunoSEQ multiplex PCR; the TCRdb copy retains only in-frame clones and omits some. The repertoire holds some 130,000 clones, with more than 70% as singletons. Sample: peripheral blood. All receptors come from a man between 45 and 60 years old with acute or convalescent COVID-19.

The chain combines TRBV18 with TRBJ2-4; D might be TRBD2 (6 bases). Deletions cut 1 base from V and 9 bases from J, with 13 bases between. The CDR3 length is 14 residues. Germline V lookup: CDR1 KGHSH, CDR2 LQKENI. CDR3 in DNA: TGTGCCAGCTCACCACGGCAAGGGGAGGCCATTCAGTACTTC. This encodes CASSPRQGEAIQYF.

The V call is TRBV11-2, the J call TRBJ2-1; 11 bases match TRBD2. Looked up from germline, CDR1 is SGHAT and CDR2 is FQNNGV. This CDR3 is built from 15 residues. The V gene end was trimmed by 5 bases and the J gene end by 3 bases; junction bases not matched to a gene: 3. Here the CDR3 reads CASSITSGSYNEQFF. The CDR3 DNA reads as TGTGCCAGCAGCATTACTAGCGGGAGCTACAATGAGCAGTTCTTC.

The CDR3 spells CASSPETSSDTQYF. The DNA of the CDR3 is TGCGCCAGCAGCCCGGAGACTAGTTCAGATACGCAGTATTTT. This chain uses TRBV5-1 with TRBJ2-3; weak D call: TRBD2 (6 bases). Germline V gene data show CDR1 as SGHRS and CDR2 as YFSETQ. This CDR3 comprises 14 residues. V was pared by 4 bases and J by 4 bases, with 13 bases between.

V gene TRBV30 combines with J gene TRBJ2-2; D might be TRBD2 (5 bases). The CDR3 has 13 amino acids. Trimming left V 0 bases short and J 7 bases short, with 9 bases between. The germline CDR1 and CDR2 sequences are GTSNPN and SVGIG (reference sequence). The CDR3: CAWSVRDGGELFF. As DNA, the CDR3 is TGTGCCTGGAGTGTACGGGATGGCGGGGAGCTGTTTTTT.

The J gene is TRBJ1-1, the V gene TRBV2; D perhaps matches TRBD1 (5 bases). V was pared by 6 bases and J by 4 bases, with 12 bases between. The germline V gene encodes CDR1 SNHLY and CDR2 FYNNEI. This CDR3 region has 13 residues. The CDR3 loop is CASRDGGSTEAFF. The CDR3 nucleotides are TGTGCCAGCAGGGACGGGGGGTCCACTGAAGCTTTCTTT.

The chain employs TRBV5-1 and TRBJ2-2; D not resolved. Trimming shortened V by 0 bases and J by 4 bases, and 10 bases separated the two germline ends. Germline V gives CDR1 SGHRS, CDR2 YFSETQ. The CDR3 loop spans 15 amino acids. The CDR3 DNA sequence: TGCGCCAGCAGCTTGGGTACAACAAGCACCGGGGAGCTGTTTTTT. It is translated as CASSLGTTSTGELFF.

V gene TRBV9 combines with J gene TRBJ1-1, with 9 nucleotides matching TRBD1. The germline gives CDR1 SGDLS, CDR2 YYNGEE. After removal of 3 bases from V and 8 bases from J, the junction contained 8 bases not matched to a gene. The CDR3 is made up of 14 amino acids. The CDR3 DNA is TGTGCCAGCAGCGCCCCGTGGACAGGGGCAGAAGCTTTCTTT. Translated: CASSAPWTGAEAFF. Together with reference TRBV9 and TRBJ1-1, the CDR3 gives the full variable domain: DSGVTQTPKHLITATGQRVTLRCSPRSGDLSVYWYQQSLDQGLQFLIQYYNGEERAKGNILERFSAQQFPDLHSELNLSSLELGDSALYFCASSAPWTGAEAFFGQGTRLTVV.

J is TRBJ1-1 and V is TRBV6-5; perhaps TRBD1 as D (6 bases). The CDR3 is made up of 15 amino acids. In germline, CDR1 is MNHEY, CDR2 SVGAGI. V gave up 10 bases and J gave up 0 bases, with 18 bases separating them. CDR3 amino acids: CATRKPGGLNTEAFF. The CDR3 DNA is TGTGCCACCAGAAAACCGGGGGGCCTGAACACTGAAGCTTTCTTT.

J is TRBJ1-1 and V is TRBV28; D gene ambiguous. Germline V gene lookup returns CDR1 MDHEN and CDR2 SYDVKM. Trimming shortened V by 8 bases and J by 3 bases, and 13 bases separated the two germline ends. The CDR3 loop spans 13 amino acids. CDR3 in DNA: TGTGCCAGCCTTGAGACATCCTACACTGAAGCTTTCTTT. It encodes CASLETSYTEAFF.

This chain joins TRBV5-1 and TRBJ1-1; D call uncertain. The germline CDR1 and CDR2 sequences are SGHRS and YFSETQ. V was trimmed by 2 bases and J by 8 bases, leaving 13 bases between them. This CDR3 comprises 13 residues. In DNA, the CDR3 is TGCGCCAGCAGCTTCGGGAACTCGAACGAAGCTTTCTTT. Translation: CASSFGNSNEAFF.

The V call is TRBV7-2, the J call TRBJ1-6, with D unresolved. Germline V CDR1 and CDR2: SGHTA, FQGNSA. This CDR3 is built from 13 residues. The V end lost 7 bases, the J end lost 6 bases, and 10 bases lay between the germline ends. The CDR3 region is CASTRLSNSPLHF. Here the CDR3 DNA reads TGTGCCAGCACCCGACTCAGTAATTCACCCCTCCACTTT. The complete variable domain, with remaining parts taken from reference TRBV7-2 and TRBJ1-6, reads GAGVSQSPSNKVTEKGKDVELRCDPISGHTALYWYRQSLGQGLEFLIYFQGNSAPDKSGLPSDRFSAERTGGSVSTLTIQRTQQEDSAVYLCASTRLSNSPLHFGNGTRLTVT.

The table lists this clone with a count of one. V is TRBV9 and J is TRBJ1-4, with D tentatively TRBD1 (5 bases). Germline CDR1 reads SGDLS; CDR2 reads YYNGEE. This CDR3 has 17 residues. V was trimmed by 0 bases and J by 3 bases, leaving 15 bases between them. As DNA, the CDR3 is TGTGCCAGCAGCGTAGGAGGCGCGGGGGTTCCTAATGAAAAACTGTTTTTT. Its protein product is CASSVGGAGVPNEKLFF.

The J gene is TRBJ2-1, the V gene TRBV5-1; 7 bases align to TRBD2. J gave up 5 bases and V 7 bases, and 12 bases lay outside the gene matches. The length of the CDR3 is 15 residues. From germline, CDR1 is SGHRS and CDR2 YFSETQ. CDR3 loop: CASPSGRERDNEQFF. The CDR3 bases are TGCGCCAGCCCTTCCGGGCGGGAGAGGGACAATGAGCAGTTCTTC.

This chain links TRBV5-1 with TRBJ2-7; 7 bases align to TRBD1. The germline CDR1 and CDR2 sequences are SGHRS and YFSETQ. CDR3 length: 15 residues. V dropped 4 bases and J dropped 0; count of bases not matched to a gene: 7. The CDR3 DNA reads TGCGCCAGCAGCATCATGACAGGGAACTCCTACGAGCAGTACTTC. Translating it yields CASSIMTGNSYEQYF.

This chain links TRBV2 with TRBJ1-5, with TRBD1 as a possible D gene (6 bases). The CDR3 is 14 residues long. Germline V gene lookup returns CDR1 SNHLY and CDR2 FYNNEI. The V and J ends lost 4 bases and 1 base respectively, with 8 bases between them. CDR3 sequence (DNA): TGTGCCAGCAGTGGGACAGAAAGCAATCAGCCCCAGCATTTT. It encodes CASSGTESNQPQHF.

V gene TRBV3-1 (or the pseudogene TRBV3-2) combines with J gene TRBJ2-1; 9 nucleotides agree with TRBD2. Germline lookup yields CDR1 LGHDT and CDR2 YNNKEL (reference sequence). The CDR3 totals 14 residues. V dropped 8 bases and J dropped 7; count of bases not matched to a gene: 9. CDR3: CASCLAGIKNEQFF. Written as DNA, the CDR3 is TGTGCCAGCTGCCTAGCGGGAATCAAGAATGAGCAGTTCTTC.

The chain employs TRBV11-3 and TRBJ2-1, with 13 bases identical to TRBD2. Germline-derived CDR1 and CDR2 are SGHNT and YENEEA. V trimming: 5 bases; J trimming: 8 bases; junction bases outside the gene matches: 6. CDR3 size: 15 residues. The CDR3 loop reads CASSTGLAGWDEQFF. CDR3 in DNA: TGTGCCAGCAGCACGGGACTAGCGGGATGGGATGAGCAGTTCTTC. Full variable domain (missing parts from reference TRBV11-3 and TRBJ2-1): EAGVVQSPRYKIIEKKQPVAFWCNPISGHNTLYWYLQNLGQGPELLIRYENEEAVDDSQLPKDRFSAERLKGVDSTLKIQPAELGDSAVYLCASSTGLAGWDEQFFGPGTRLTVL.

The chain recombines TRBV4-1 with TRBJ2-3, with D perhaps TRBD1 (6 bases). CDR1 and CDR2 from the germline V gene are MGHRA and YSYEKL. CDR3 length: 16 amino acids. The V end was cut by 2 bases, the J end by 2 bases, with 14 bases between. CDR3 sequence (DNA): TGCGCCAGCAGCCAATATGGACAGCCAAACACAGATACGCAGTATTTT. Amino acids: CASSQYGQPNTDTQYF.

The V and J genes are TRBV4-1 and TRBJ1-3; the D gene is possibly TRBD1 (5 bases). CDR1 and CDR2 from the germline V gene are MGHRA and YSYEKL. Trimming took off 1 base at V and 0 bases at J, with 7 bases between the two ends. This CDR3 contains 15 residues. The CDR3 reads CASSQGGGSGNTIYF. The CDR3 bases are TGCGCCAGCAGCCAAGGGGGGGGCTCTGGAAACACCATATATTTT.

This clone was found a few times. The chain links TRBV24-1 to TRBJ2-3; 7 positions agree with TRBD1. Germline assignment: CDR1 KGHDR and CDR2 SFDVKD. CDR3 length: 14 amino acids. The ends lost 5 bases at V and 6 bases at J; junction bases unmatched: 7. The CDR3: CATSAQGSVDTQYF. CDR3 bases: TGTGCCACCAGTGCACAGGGGTCGGTCGATACGCAGTATTTT.

This chain connects TRBV15 to TRBJ1-1; unclear D gene. Trimming stripped 0 bases from V and 4 bases from J, with 12 bases between. Germline-derived CDR1 and CDR2 are LNHNV and YYDKDF (reference sequence). CDR3 length: 15 amino acids. CDR3 region: CATSRDLRTGTEAFF. The CDR3 DNA reads as TGTGCCACCAGCAGAGATCTAAGAACGGGCACTGAAGCTTTCTTT.

The rearrangement links TRBV11-2 to TRBJ2-2; 8 nucleotides match TRBD2. Germline CDR1 SGHAT, CDR2 FQNNGV. The J segment lost 5 bases and the V segment lost 4 bases, leaving 3 bases of the junction unmatched. This CDR3 comprises 14 residues. As DNA, the CDR3 is TGTGCCAGCAGCTATAGCGGGATTACCGGGGAGCTGTTTTTT. It is translated as CASSYSGITGELFF.

This sequence joins TRBV10-2 and TRBJ2-7; the D is unclear. Germline CDR1 and CDR2: WSHSY and SAAADI. Trimming pared 3 bases from V and 0 bases from J, leaving 6 bases between. The CDR3 consists of 13 residues. CDR3 bases: TGCGCCAGCAGTGAAACAGTCTCCTACGAGCAGTACTTC. Its protein product is CASSETVSYEQYF.

CDR3 sequence (DNA): TGTGCCAGCAGTCCACCCATCTCGCACAGGGTCGAGTGGATGAACACTGAAGCTTTCTTT. Amino acids: CASSPPISHRVEWMNTEAFF. This chain joins TRBV6-6 and TRBJ1-1, with D maybe TRBD1 (6 bases). This CDR3 has 20 amino acids. V was cut by 5 bases and J by 0 bases, with 28 bases left in between. Germline V gives CDR1 MNHNY, CDR2 SVGAGI (reference sequence).

The V gene is TRBV2, the J gene TRBJ1-2; the D is unclear. V was pared by 6 bases and J by 5 bases, with 13 bases between. Germline V gives CDR1 SNHLY, CDR2 FYNNEI. This CDR3 has 13 amino acids. CDR3 DNA sequence: TGTGCCAGCAGGGAGGACTCTATTTATGGCTACACCTTC. Translated, it gives CASREDSIYGYTF.

The gene calls are TRBV5-4 and TRBJ2-7; TRBD2 matches at 8 bases. Germline V gene lookup returns CDR1 SGHNT and CDR2 YYREEE (reference sequence). With V trimmed by 1 base and J by 3 bases, 3 bases remained unmatched. The CDR3 sequence is 14 residues long. Here the CDR3 DNA reads TGTGCCAGCAGCTTGACTAGCGGTGACTACGAGCAGTACTTC. This sequence encodes CASSLTSGDYEQYF.

This clone is medium-sized (0.01 to 0.1%) within its sample. The chain couples TRBV7-9 to TRBJ1-1, with a possible D match to TRBD1 (6 bases). Trimming left V 9 bases short and J 8 bases short, with 13 bases between. The CDR3 has 11 residues. The germline V gene has CDR1 SEHNR and CDR2 FQNEAQ (reference sequence). DNA of the CDR3: TGTGCCAGTAACAGGGAAGCAGAAGCTTTCTTT. Amino acids: CASNREAEAFF.

V usage is TRBV2 and J usage is TRBJ2-3, with D perhaps matching TRBD1 (5 bases). From germline, CDR1 is SNHLY and CDR2 FYNNEI. V was cut by 4 bases and J by 0 bases, with 8 bases left in between. This CDR3 spans 14 amino acids. The CDR3 reads CASSVGPSTDTQYF. The CDR3 coding sequence is TGTGCCAGCAGTGTGGGGCCTAGCACAGATACGCAGTATTTT.

The chain uses TRBV3-1 (or the pseudogene TRBV3-2) and TRBJ2-1; the match to TRBD2 covers 7 bases. Germline V gives CDR1 LGHDT, CDR2 YNNKEL (reference sequence). The J segment lost 9 bases and the V segment lost 4 bases, leaving 9 bases of the junction unmatched. The CDR3 runs 14 residues. As DNA, the CDR3 is TGTGCCAGCAGCCCACCCCGGGGGGTTGGTGAGCAGTTCTTC. Protein product: CASSPPRGVGEQFF.

This clone is categorized as medium-sized. The chain links TRBV4-2 to TRBJ1-4, with TRBD1 as a possible D gene (6 bases). Germline V gene lookup returns CDR1 LGHNA and CDR2 YNFKEQ. There are 16 residues in the CDR3. V was clipped by 0 bases and J by 8 bases, with 16 bases between them. CDR3: CASSQDRGGPEEKLFF. DNA of the CDR3: TGTGCCAGCAGCCAAGATCGCGGGGGGCCGGAAGAAAAACTGTTTTTT.